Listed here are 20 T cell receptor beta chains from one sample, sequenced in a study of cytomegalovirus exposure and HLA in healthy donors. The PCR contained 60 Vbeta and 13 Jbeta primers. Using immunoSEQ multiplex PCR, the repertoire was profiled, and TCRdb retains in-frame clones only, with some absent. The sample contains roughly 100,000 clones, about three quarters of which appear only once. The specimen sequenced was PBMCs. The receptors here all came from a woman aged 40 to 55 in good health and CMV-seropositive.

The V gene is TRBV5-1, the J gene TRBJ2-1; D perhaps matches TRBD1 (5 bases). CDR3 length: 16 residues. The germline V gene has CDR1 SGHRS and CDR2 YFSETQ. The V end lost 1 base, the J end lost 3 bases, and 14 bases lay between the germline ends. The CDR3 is CASSLISRDGYNEQFF. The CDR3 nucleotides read TGCGCCAGCAGCTTGATCTCCAGGGATGGCTACAATGAGCAGTTCTTC. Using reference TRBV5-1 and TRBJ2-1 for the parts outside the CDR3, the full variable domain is KAGVTQTPRYLIKTRGQQVTLSCSPISGHRSVSWYQQTPGQGLQFLFEYFSETQRNKGNFPGRFSGRQFSNSRSEMNVSTLELGDSALYLCASSLISRDGYNEQFFGPGTRLTVL.

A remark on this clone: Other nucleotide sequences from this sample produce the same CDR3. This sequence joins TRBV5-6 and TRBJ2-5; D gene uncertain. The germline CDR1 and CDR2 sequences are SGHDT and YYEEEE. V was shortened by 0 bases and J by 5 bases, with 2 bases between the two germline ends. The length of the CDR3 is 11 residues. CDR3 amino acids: CASSLAETQYF. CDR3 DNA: TGTGCCAGCAGCTTGGCGGAGACCCAGTACTTC. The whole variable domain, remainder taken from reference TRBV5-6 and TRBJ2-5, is DAGVTQSPTHLIKTRGQQVTLRCSPKSGHDTVSWYQQALGQGPQFIFQYYEEEERQRGNFPDRFSGHQFPNYSSELNVNALLLGDSALYLCASSLAETQYFGPGTRLLVL.

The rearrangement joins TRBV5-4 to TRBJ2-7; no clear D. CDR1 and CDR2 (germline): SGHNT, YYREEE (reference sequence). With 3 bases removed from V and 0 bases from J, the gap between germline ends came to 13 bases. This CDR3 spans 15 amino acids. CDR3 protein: CASSSIYSGSYEQYF. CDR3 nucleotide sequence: TGTGCCAGCAGCTCAATATACAGTGGCTCCTACGAGCAGTACTTC.

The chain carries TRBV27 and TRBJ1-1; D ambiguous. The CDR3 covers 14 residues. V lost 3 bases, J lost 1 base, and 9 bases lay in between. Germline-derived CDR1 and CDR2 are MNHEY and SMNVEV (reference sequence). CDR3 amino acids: CASSFFGENTEAFF. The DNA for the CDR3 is TGTGCCAGCAGTTTTTTTGGAGAGAACACTGAAGCTTTCTTT.

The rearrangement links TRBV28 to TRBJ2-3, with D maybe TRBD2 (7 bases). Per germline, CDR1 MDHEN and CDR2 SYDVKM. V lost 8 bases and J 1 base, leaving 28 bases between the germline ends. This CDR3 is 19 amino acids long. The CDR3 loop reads CASVPIKGVRGAGTDTQYF. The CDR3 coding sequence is TGTGCCAGCGTGCCTATTAAGGGGGTACGGGGGGCGGGCACAGATACGCAGTATTTT.

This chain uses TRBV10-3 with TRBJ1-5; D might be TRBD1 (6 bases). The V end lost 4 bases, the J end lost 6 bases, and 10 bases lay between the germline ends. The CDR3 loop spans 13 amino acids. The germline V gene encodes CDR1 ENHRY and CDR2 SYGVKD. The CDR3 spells CAISADRSQPQHF. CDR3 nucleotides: TGTGCCATCAGTGCGGACAGAAGTCAGCCCCAGCATTTT.

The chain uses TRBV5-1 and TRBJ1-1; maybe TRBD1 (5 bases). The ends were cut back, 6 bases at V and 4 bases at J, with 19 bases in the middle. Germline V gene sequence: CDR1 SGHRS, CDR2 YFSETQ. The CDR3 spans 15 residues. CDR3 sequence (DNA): TGCGCCAGCACCCCCTGGGGGGGTCTGGGCACTGAAGCTTTCTTT. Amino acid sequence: CASTPWGGLGTEAFF.

This CDR3 is CASSAPPGFNEQYF. The CDR3 DNA sequence: TGTGCCAGCAGCGCTCCACCAGGGTTTAACGAGCAGTACTTC. This chain joins TRBV11-3 and TRBJ2-7; weak D call: TRBD1 (5 bases). V was cut by 5 bases and J by 5 bases, with 16 bases left in between. Germline-derived CDR1 and CDR2 are SGHNT and YENEEA. The CDR3 covers 14 residues.

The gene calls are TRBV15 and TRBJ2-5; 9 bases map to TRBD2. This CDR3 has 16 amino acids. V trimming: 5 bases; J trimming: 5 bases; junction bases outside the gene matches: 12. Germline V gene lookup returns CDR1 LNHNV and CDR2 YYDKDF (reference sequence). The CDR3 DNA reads TGTGCCACCAGCTACACGGTAGCGGGAGCAGGGGAGACCCAGTACTTC. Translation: CATSYTVAGAGETQYF. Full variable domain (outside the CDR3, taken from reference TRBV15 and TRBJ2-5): DAMVIQNPRYQVTQFGKPVTLSCSQTLNHNVMYWYQQKSSQAPKLLFHYYDKDFNNEADTPDNFQSRRPNTSFCFLDIRSPGLGDTAMYLCATSYTVAGAGETQYFGPGTRLLVL.

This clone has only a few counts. Here the CDR3 DNA reads TGCGCCAGCAGCCAAGTCTACGGCGGAAAACTGTTTTTT. Translating it yields CASSQVYGGKLFF. This chain joins TRBV4-3 and TRBJ1-4; no clear D. Trimming took 1 base from V and 10 from J, leaving 10 bases between them. The germline CDR1 and CDR2 sequences are LGHNA and YSLEER. The CDR3 has 13 residues.

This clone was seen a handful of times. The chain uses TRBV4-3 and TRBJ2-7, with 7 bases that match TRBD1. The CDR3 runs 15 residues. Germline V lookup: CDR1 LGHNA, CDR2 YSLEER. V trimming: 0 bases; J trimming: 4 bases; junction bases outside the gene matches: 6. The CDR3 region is CASSQEMGDSYEQYF. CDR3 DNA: TGCGCCAGCAGCCAAGAGATGGGGGACAGTTACGAGCAGTACTTC.

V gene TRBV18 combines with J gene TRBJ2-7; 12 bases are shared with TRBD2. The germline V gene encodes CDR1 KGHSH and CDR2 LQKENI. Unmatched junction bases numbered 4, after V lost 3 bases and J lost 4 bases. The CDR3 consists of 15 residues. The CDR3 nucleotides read TGTGCCAGCTCACCCACTAGCGGGAGGCTGTACGAGCAGTACTTC. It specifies CASSPTSGRLYEQYF.

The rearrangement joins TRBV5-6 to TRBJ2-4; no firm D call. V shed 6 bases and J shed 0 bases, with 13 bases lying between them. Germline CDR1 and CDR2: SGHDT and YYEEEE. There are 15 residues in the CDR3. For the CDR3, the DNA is TGTGCCAGCACCTCCATGATAGTAGCCAAAAACATTCAGTACTTC. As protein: CASTSMIVAKNIQYF.

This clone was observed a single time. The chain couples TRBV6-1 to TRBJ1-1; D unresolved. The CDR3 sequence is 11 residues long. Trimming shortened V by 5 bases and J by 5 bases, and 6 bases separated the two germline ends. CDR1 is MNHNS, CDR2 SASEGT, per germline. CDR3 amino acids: CASSIITEAFF. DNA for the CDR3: TGTGCCAGCAGTATAATTACTGAAGCTTTCTTT.

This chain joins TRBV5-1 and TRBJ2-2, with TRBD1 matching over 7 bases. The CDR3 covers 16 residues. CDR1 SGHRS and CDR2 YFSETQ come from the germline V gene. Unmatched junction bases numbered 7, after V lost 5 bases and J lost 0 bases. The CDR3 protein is CASRSPGQSNTGELFF. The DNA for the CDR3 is TGCGCCAGCAGGAGCCCGGGACAGTCGAACACCGGGGAGCTGTTTTTT.

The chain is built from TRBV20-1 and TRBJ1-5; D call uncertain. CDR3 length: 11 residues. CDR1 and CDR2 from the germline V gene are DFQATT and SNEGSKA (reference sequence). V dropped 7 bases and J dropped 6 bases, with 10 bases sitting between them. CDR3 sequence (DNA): TGCAGTGTCAGCGAGGGTCAGCCCCAGCATTTT. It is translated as CSVSEGQPQHF.

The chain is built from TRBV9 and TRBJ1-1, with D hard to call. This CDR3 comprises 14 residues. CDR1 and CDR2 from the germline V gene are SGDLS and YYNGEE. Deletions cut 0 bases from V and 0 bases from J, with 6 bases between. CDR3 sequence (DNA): TGTGCCAGCAGCGTAGTAGACATGAACACTGAAGCTTTCTTT. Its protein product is CASSVVDMNTEAFF.

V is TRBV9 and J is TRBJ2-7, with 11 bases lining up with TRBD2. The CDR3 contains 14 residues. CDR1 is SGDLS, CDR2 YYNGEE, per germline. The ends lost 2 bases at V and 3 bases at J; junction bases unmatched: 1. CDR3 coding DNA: TGTGCCAGCAGCGTGACTAGCGGGAACTACGAGCAGTACTTC. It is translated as CASSVTSGNYEQYF.

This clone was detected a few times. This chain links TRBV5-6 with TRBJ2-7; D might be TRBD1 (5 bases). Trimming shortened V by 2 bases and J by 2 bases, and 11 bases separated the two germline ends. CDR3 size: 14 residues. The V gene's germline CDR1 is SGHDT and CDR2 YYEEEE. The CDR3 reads CASSFQGLTYEQYF. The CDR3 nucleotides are TGTGCCAGCAGCTTCCAGGGCCTCACCTACGAGCAGTACTTC.

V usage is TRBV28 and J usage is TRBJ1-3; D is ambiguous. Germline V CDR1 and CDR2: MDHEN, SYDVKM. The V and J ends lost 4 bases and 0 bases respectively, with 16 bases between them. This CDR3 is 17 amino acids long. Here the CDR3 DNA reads TGTGCCAGCAGTTCCCATGGTAGGAGCCACTCTGGAAACACCATATATTTT. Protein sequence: CASSSHGRSHSGNTIYF. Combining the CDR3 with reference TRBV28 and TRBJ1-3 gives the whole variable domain DVKVTQSSRYLVKRTGEKVFLECVQDMDHENMFWYRQDPGLGLRLIYFSYDVKMKEKGDIPEGYSVSREKKERFSLILESASTNQTSMYLCASSSHGRSHSGNTIYFGEGSWLTVV.